The next 11 T cell receptor beta chains were all read from a single sample in a study of T cell changes during pregnancy in multiple sclerosis (dated by TCRdb to between 2018 and 2021). Receptors were amplified or captured by the immunoSEQ multiplex PCR assay. Entries here come from immuneACCESS through TCRdb and include only in-frame sequences with V and J called. Some clones fail to appear in such tables; in the studies checked, an unresolved V gene covers under half of the shortfall, and the cause of the remainder is unknown. Across this sample there are about 40,000 clones, with about 95% seen only once. Approximately 1.7% of the sample comes from the top ten. The sequences come from peripheral blood, collected in the third trimester of pregnancy. These receptors originate from a female donor with multiple sclerosis, enrolled in a pregnancy study.

The J gene is TRBJ2-3, the V gene TRBV19; tentative D call: TRBD2 (7 bases). This CDR3 is built from 13 residues. Germline V gives CDR1 LNHDA, CDR2 SQIVND (reference sequence). Trimming removed 7 bases at V and 6 bases at J, with 14 bases between. CDR3 coding DNA: TGTGCCAGTAACTACGGGGGGCTGGATACGCAGTATTTT. Translated: CASNYGGLDTQYF.

The chain links TRBV25-1 to TRBJ1-2; 9 nucleotides align to TRBD1. V shed 3 bases, J shed 6 bases, and the junction held 8 bases outside the gene matches. Germline loops: CDR1 MGHDK, CDR2 SYGVNS. The CDR3 has 15 residues. CDR3 DNA: TGTGCCAGCAGTGAGTGGGACAGGGAGCTTCATGGCTACACCTTC. As protein: CASSEWDRELHGYTF.

This clone was picked up one time. This sequence joins TRBV7-8 and TRBJ1-5; 12 nucleotides agree with TRBD1. Germline V gene data show CDR1 as SGHVS and CDR2 as FQNEAQ. The length of the CDR3 is 15 residues. Trimming took 4 bases from V and 7 from J; bases not matched to a gene: 5. The CDR3 sequence: CASSSGTGGGQPQHF. For the CDR3, the DNA is TGTGCCAGCAGCTCCGGGACAGGGGGCGGACAGCCCCAGCATTTT.

This clone has a single count. The chain uses TRBV6-5 and TRBJ2-7; TRBD2 matches 9 bases. With V trimmed by 6 bases and J by 3 bases, 6 bases remained unmatched. This CDR3 contains 14 residues. Germline lookup yields CDR1 MNHEY and CDR2 SVGAGI. The CDR3 region is CASRGLTSGYEQYF. The CDR3, as DNA: TGTGCCAGCAGAGGACTGACTAGCGGCTACGAGCAGTACTTC.

The chain is built from TRBV7-2 and TRBJ2-2; the match to TRBD2 covers 9 bases. This CDR3 has 19 residues. After removal of 5 bases from V and 7 bases from J, the junction contained 20 bases not matched to a gene. CDR1 and CDR2 (germline): SGHTA, FQGNSA. The CDR3 spells CASSRNFQREAWRYGELFF. The CDR3 bases are TGTGCCAGCAGCCGAAACTTTCAGCGGGAGGCCTGGCGCTACGGGGAGCTGTTTTTT.

This clone has just one count. The rearrangement uses TRBV15 and TRBJ2-1, with D possibly matching TRBD1 (6 bases). Looked up from germline, CDR1 is LNHNV and CDR2 is YYDKDF (reference sequence). This CDR3 has 16 amino acids. V dropped 5 bases and J dropped 6 bases, with 20 bases sitting between them. DNA of the CDR3: TGTGCCACCAGCTCTGGATTGAACAGGGCGAGCAATGAGCAGTTCTTC. It encodes CATSSGLNRASNEQFF. Variable domain in full (rest from reference TRBV15 and TRBJ2-1): DAMVIQNPRYQVTQFGKPVTLSCSQTLNHNVMYWYQQKSSQAPKLLFHYYDKDFNNEADTPDNFQSRRPNTSFCFLDIRSPGLGDTAMYLCATSSGLNRASNEQFFGPGTRLTVL.

This clone was counted a single time. The chain is built from TRBV28 and TRBJ2-1; TRBD2 aligns across 12 bases. CDR3 length: 17 residues. Unmatched junction bases numbered 12, after V lost 5 bases and J lost 7 bases. Germline CDR1 reads MDHEN; CDR2 reads SYDVKM. The CDR3 reads CASSLRASGRARNEQFF. CDR3 nucleotide sequence: TGTGCCAGCAGTCTAAGGGCTAGCGGGAGGGCCCGGAATGAGCAGTTCTTC.

This chain links TRBV6-1 with TRBJ1-1, with D tentatively TRBD1 (5 bases). This CDR3 contains 15 residues. Germline V gene data show CDR1 as MNHNS and CDR2 as SASEGT. Trimming took off 1 base at V and 7 bases at J, with 16 bases between the two ends. The CDR3 region is CASSEVVRQGYEAFF. The CDR3 DNA reads as TGTGCCAGCAGTGAAGTGGTAAGGCAGGGATATGAAGCTTTCTTT.

The V call is TRBV10-3, the J call TRBJ2-2, with TRBD2 matching over 7 bases. J was trimmed by 5 bases and V by 7 bases; bases with no gene match: 7. Germline V gene data show CDR1 as ENHRY and CDR2 as SYGVKD. This CDR3 spans 14 amino acids. The CDR3 nucleotides are TGTGCCATCACCCCGGGGAGGGCTACCGGGGAGCTGTTTTTT. Amino acids: CAITPGRATGELFF.

V and J are TRBV5-1 and TRBJ1-1, with TRBD1 as a possible D gene (6 bases). V was trimmed by 1 base and J by 2 bases, leaving 9 bases between them. This CDR3 has 14 residues. The germline gives CDR1 SGHRS, CDR2 YFSETQ. In DNA form, the CDR3 reads TGCGCCAGCAGCTTGAGGACAGATAACACTGAAGCTTTCTTT. Translating it yields CASSLRTDNTEAFF.

The rearrangement uses TRBV19 and TRBJ2-3, with TRBD1 matching 7 bases. J gave up 2 bases and V 5 bases, and 7 bases lay outside the gene matches. CDR1 is LNHDA, CDR2 SQIVND, per germline (reference sequence). CDR3 length: 15 residues. The CDR3 loop is CASSHRTGHTDTQYF. In nucleotides, the CDR3 is TGTGCCAGTAGTCACCGGACAGGCCACACAGATACGCAGTATTTT.